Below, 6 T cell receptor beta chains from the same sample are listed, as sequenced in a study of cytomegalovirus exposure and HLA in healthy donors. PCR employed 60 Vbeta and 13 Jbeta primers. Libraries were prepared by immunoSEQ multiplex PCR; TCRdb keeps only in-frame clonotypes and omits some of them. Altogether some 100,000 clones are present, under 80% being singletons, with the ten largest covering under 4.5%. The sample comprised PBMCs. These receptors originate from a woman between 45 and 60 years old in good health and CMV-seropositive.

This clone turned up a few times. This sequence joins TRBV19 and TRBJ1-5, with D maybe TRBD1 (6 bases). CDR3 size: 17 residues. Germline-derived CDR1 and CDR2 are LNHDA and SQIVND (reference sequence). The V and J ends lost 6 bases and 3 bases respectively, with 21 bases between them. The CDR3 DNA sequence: TGTGCCAGTAGGAGCTCCAACAGGGTATCGTCCAATCAGCCCCAGCATTTT. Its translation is CASRSSNRVSSNQPQHF.

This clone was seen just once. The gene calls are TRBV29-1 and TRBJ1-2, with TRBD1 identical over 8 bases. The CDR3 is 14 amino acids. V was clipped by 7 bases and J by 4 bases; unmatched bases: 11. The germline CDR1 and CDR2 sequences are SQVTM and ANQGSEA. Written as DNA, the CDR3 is TGCAGCGAACCCGGGACAGGTGGGGTCTATGGCTACACCTTC. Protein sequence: CSEPGTGGVYGYTF.

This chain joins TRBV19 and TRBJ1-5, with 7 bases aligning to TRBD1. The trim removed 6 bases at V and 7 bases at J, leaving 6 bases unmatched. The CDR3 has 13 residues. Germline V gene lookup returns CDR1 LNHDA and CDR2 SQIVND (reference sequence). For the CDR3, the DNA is TGTGCCAGTAGCTTCGACAGGGACCAGCCCCAGCATTTT. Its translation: CASSFDRDQPQHF.

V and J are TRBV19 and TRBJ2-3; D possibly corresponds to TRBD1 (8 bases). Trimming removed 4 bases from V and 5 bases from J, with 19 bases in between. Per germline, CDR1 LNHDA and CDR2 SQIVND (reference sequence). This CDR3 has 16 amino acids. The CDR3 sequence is CASSSDRGGARDTQYF. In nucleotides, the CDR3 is TGTGCCAGTAGTAGCGACAGGGGAGGGGCAAGAGATACGCAGTATTTT.

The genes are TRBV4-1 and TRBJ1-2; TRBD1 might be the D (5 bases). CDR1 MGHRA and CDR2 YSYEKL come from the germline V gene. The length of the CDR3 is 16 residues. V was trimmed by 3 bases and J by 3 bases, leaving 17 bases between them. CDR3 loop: CASSHGHPSQYYGYTF. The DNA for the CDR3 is TGCGCCAGCAGCCATGGACACCCCAGTCAATACTATGGCTACACCTTC.

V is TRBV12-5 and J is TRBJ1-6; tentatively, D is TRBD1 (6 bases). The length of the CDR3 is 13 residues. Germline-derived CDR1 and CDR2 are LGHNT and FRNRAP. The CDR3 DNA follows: TGTGACCCCCAGGGGCGTAAGAATTCACCCCTCCACTTT. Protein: CDPQGRKNSPLHF.